This entry features one T cell receptor beta chain sequence. Its antigen is undetermined. With 2 bases removed from V and 1 base from J, the gap between germline ends came to 10 bases. CDR3 size: 15 residues. From germline, CDR1 is SGHAT and CDR2 FQNNGV. This cohort consisted of healthy bone marrow donors. This sample was taken from a study of cytomegalovirus exposure and HLA in healthy donors. Study-level background: Some 85 million unique TCRs from HLA-typed donors were held in an early data release. General study findings and limits: For cytomegalovirus status, the classifier reportedly gave diagnoses with high specificity and sensitivity.

The PCR made use of 60 Vbeta and 13 Jbeta primers. The method was immunoSEQ multiplex PCR; TCRdb's version includes in-frame clones alone and lacks a portion of them. The sample lists approximately 150,000 clones; approximately 84% were seen once. The specimen was PBMCs. The gene calls are TRBV11-2 and TRBJ2-3, with a weak D call TRBD2 (6 bases). This receptor was identified in a woman between 40 and 55 years old in good health and CMV-seronegative. This chain's CDR3 is CASSLFPGGTDTQYF. CDR3 DNA: TGTGCCAGCAGCTTATTTCCGGGAGGCACAGATACGCAGTATTTT.